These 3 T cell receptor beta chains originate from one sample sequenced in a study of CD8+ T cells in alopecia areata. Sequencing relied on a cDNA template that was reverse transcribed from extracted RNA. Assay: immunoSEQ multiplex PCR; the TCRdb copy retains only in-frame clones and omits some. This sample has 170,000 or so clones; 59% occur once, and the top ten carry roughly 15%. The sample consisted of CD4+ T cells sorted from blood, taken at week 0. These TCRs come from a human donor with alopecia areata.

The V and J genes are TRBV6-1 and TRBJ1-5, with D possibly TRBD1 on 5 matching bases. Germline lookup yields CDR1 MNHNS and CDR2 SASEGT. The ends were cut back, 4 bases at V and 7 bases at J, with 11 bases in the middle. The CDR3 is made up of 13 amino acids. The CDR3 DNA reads TGTGCCAGCAGTGGGTCGGGGGAGCAGCCCCAGCATTTT. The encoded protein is CASSGSGEQPQHF.

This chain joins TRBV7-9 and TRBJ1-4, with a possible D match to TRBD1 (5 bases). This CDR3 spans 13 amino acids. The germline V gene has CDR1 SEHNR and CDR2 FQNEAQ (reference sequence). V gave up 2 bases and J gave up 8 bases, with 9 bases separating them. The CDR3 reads CASSLKGREKLFF. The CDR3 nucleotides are TGTGCCAGCAGCTTAAAGGGGAGGGAAAAACTGTTTTTT.

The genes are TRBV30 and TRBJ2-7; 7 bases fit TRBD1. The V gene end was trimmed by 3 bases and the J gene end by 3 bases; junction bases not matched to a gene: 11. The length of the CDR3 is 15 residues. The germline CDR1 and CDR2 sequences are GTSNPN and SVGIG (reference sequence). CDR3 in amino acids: CAWSGPGQTFYEQYF. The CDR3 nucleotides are TGTGCCTGGAGCGGACCGGGACAGACGTTCTACGAGCAGTACTTC.